The T cell receptor beta chain under discussion was sequenced for a study of T cells after yellow fever vaccination. General study results and limits: Re-detected after boosting: most primary clones, almost 97% of CD4 and 88% of CD8.

The authors made TCR cDNA by 5'RACE template switching, adding a universal primer site and UMIs. TCRdb used MiXCR to reprocess the 5' RACE reads, holding one entry per CDR3 protein. The table lists 60,000 to 75,000 distinct CDR3 sequences, around 7% of them singletons. This clonotype has ten or more counts. Its target is unknown. Germline CDR1 is SGHRS and CDR2 is YFSETQ. CDR3 length equals 15 residues. Trimming removed 7 bases at V and 2 bases at J, with 17 bases between. The clonotype originates from a man between 18 and 35 years old who received the YFV17D yellow fever vaccine. Sequenced material: CD8+ T cells sorted from PBMCs, taken about 49 days after the first yellow fever vaccination. V usage is TRBV5-1 and J usage is TRBJ2-3; perhaps TRBD2 as D (6 bases). The CDR3 loop reads CASVGGSQSTDTQYF. The CDR3 DNA reads TGCGCCAGCGTCGGGGGATCCCAATCCACAGATACGCAGTATTTT.